These 20 T cell receptor beta chains were sequenced from one sample in a study of T cells in women clearing cervical HPV infection listed by TCRdb under 2018. Libraries were constructed by the immunoSEQ multiplex PCR assay. Not all clones reach the TCRdb copy of this immuneACCESS table, which keeps in-frame sequences only. Checked studies attribute under half of the gap to unresolved V genes and leave the rest unexplained. The sample's own table lists fewer than 40,000 clones. Of the sample, 5% to 7.5% is held by the ten largest clones. The sequencing sample was made of blood buffy coat. Source of these receptors: a woman aged 18-69 years with a cervical HPV16 infection that either progressed to CIN3+ or cleared (not recorded which).

Remarks on this clone: Sequencing ends 3 residues short of the CDR3 end; the germline J gene provides the rest. The chain carries TRBV10-1 and TRBJ1-2; possible D gene TRBD1, 5 bases. Germline assignment: CDR1 WNHNN and CDR2 SYGVQD (reference sequence). V lost 2 bases to trimming and J lost 1 base, with 8 bases between them. The CDR3 consists of 14 residues. Incomplete CDR3 DNA: TGCGCCAGCAGTGAGAGGGGCCTTAACTATGGC. This gives the protein CASSERGLNYG. The entire CDR3 sequence reads CASSERGLNYGYTF.

Comment on this clone: The CDR3 is cut off 3 residues early in the read; its end comes from the germline J gene. The rearrangement uses TRBV7-2 and TRBJ1-1, with unresolved D. CDR1 and CDR2 (germline): SGHTA, FQGNSA. The V end lost 5 bases, the J end lost 6 bases, and 7 bases lay between the germline ends. The CDR3 is 11 residues long. The CDR3 protein is CASSRKPEAFF. The sequenced part of the CDR3 DNA is TGTGCCAGCAGCCGAAAGCCTGAA.

Comments on this clone: The read terminates 3 residues ahead of where the CDR3 ends, so the germline J gene completes it. This chain uses TRBV6-4 with TRBJ2-3; D is possibly TRBD1 (5 bases). Germline V lookup: CDR1 MRHNA, CDR2 SNTAGT. The CDR3 consists of 13 residues. Here the CDR3 reads CASSEGDVGTQYF. The sequenced CDR3 bases are TGTGCCAGCAGTGAAGGGGATGTGGGGACG.

As to this clone: The observed sequence ends 3 residues before the CDR3 terminus, with the missing tail filled in from the germline J gene. This rearrangement joins TRBV5-6 to TRBJ2-7, with TRBD1 matching over 11 bases. J was trimmed by 5 bases and V by 4 bases; bases with no gene match: 5. Germline V gene lookup returns CDR1 SGHDT and CDR2 YYEEEE. The CDR3 extends over 14 amino acids. The CDR3: CASSGRDRGDEQYF. The CDR3 DNA, read in part, is TGTGCCAGCAGCGGACGGGACAGGGGGGACGAG. Full variable domain (remainder filled in from reference TRBV5-6 and TRBJ2-7): DAGVTQSPTHLIKTRGQQVTLRCSPKSGHDTVSWYQQALGQGPQFIFQYYEEEERQRGNFPDRFSGHQFPNYSSELNVNALLLGDSALYLCASSGRDRGDEQYFGPGTRLTVT.

Regarding this clone: From the germline J gene comes the end of the CDR3, since the read stops 3 residues before it. This chain links TRBV5-1 with TRBJ2-1; 8 bases line up with TRBD2. Germline trimming cut 3 bases from V and 1 base from J; bases unmatched to any gene: 3. The CDR3 is 15 amino acids. Germline assignment: CDR1 SGHRS and CDR2 YFSETQ. The sequenced part of the CDR3 DNA is TGCGCCAGCAGCTACGCGGGGGGTTCCTACAATGAG. Translated: CASSYAGGSYNE. In full, the CDR3 is CASSYAGGSYNEQFF. Full variable domain (missing parts from reference TRBV5-1 and TRBJ2-1): KAGVTQTPRYLIKTRGQQVTLSCSPISGHRSVSWYQQTPGQGLQFLFEYFSETQRNKGNFPGRFSGRQFSNSRSEMNVSTLELGDSALYLCASSYAGGSYNEQFFGPGTRLTVL.

Notes on this clone: The CDR3 is cut off 3 residues early in the read; its end comes from the germline J gene. The V gene is TRBV7-9, the J gene TRBJ1-1; unclear D gene. The CDR3 runs 14 residues. Germline CDR1 SEHNR, CDR2 FQNEAQ (reference sequence). V lost 1 base to trimming and J lost 0 bases, with 6 bases between them. The CDR3 region is CASSLGQMNTEAFF. The CDR3 DNA, read in part, is TGTGCCAGCAGCTTAGGTCAGATGAACACTGAA.

On this clone: The CDR3 end lies 3 residues beyond the end of the read and is filled in from the germline J gene. The chain recombines TRBV20-1 with TRBJ2-5; TRBD2 agrees at 8 bases. The J segment lost 4 bases and the V segment lost 6 bases, leaving 13 bases of the junction unmatched. This CDR3 is 15 amino acids long. Germline values: CDR1 DFQATT, CDR2 SNEGSKA (reference sequence). CDR3 sequence reads: CSASPAGGSRETQYF. CDR3 DNA, as far as it was read: TGCAGTGCCAGTCCGGCGGGGGGTTCTAGAGAGACC.

The CDR3 loop is CASSSHRANEQFF. Incomplete CDR3 DNA: TGTGCCAGTAGTTCGCACAGGGCCAATGAG. V gene TRBV19 combines with J gene TRBJ2-1; possible D gene TRBD1, 6 bases. The read falls 3 residues short of the CDR3 end, and the missing part is taken from the germline J gene. The CDR3 runs to 13 residues. V gave up 5 bases and J gave up 6 bases, with 11 bases separating them. CDR1 and CDR2 (germline): LNHDA, SQIVND (reference sequence).

With respect to this clone: The observed sequence ends 3 residues before the CDR3 terminus, with the missing tail filled in from the germline J gene. This chain connects TRBV5-6 to TRBJ2-5; 8 bases fit TRBD1. This CDR3 comprises 14 residues. Trimming took 3 bases from V and 5 from J; bases not matched to a gene: 6. The germline V gene has CDR1 SGHDT and CDR2 YYEEEE. The DNA read from the CDR3 is TGTGCCAGCAGCTACGGACAGGGTAGCGAGACC. Amino acid sequence: CASSYGQGSET. The entire CDR3 protein reads CASSYGQGSETQYF.

A note on this clone: The read stops 3 residues short of the end of the CDR3; the missing end is completed from the germline J gene. The chain recombines TRBV12-3 or TRBV12-4 with TRBJ2-3; D call uncertain. V was clipped by 8 bases and J by 0 bases, with 9 bases between them. CDR3 length equals 13 residues. CDR3 DNA (partial): TGTGCCAGCTCATTCCGGAGCACAGATACG. Its protein product is CASSFRSTDT. The entire CDR3 reads CASSFRSTDTQYF.

With regard to this clone: The missing CDR3 end, 3 residues past where the read stops, is filled in from the germline J gene. V gene TRBV19 combines with J gene TRBJ2-7; D is possibly TRBD1 (6 bases). CDR1 is LNHDA, CDR2 SQIVND, per germline (reference sequence). Trimming shortened V by 3 bases and J by 6 bases, and 12 bases separated the two germline ends. This CDR3 region has 13 residues. CDR3 protein: CASSMFRDTEQYF. Incomplete CDR3 DNA: TGTGCCAGTAGTATGTTTAGGGACACCGAG.

For this clone: Read sequence stops 3 residues before the CDR3 end, and the germline J gene provides the missing end. The chain is built from TRBV6-1 and TRBJ1-3, with TRBD1 as a possible D gene (5 bases). This CDR3 comprises 16 residues. CDR1 and CDR2 from the germline V gene are MNHNS and SASEGT. Trimming shortened V by 2 bases and J by 0 bases, and 11 bases separated the two germline ends. The CDR3 bases that were read are TGTGCCAGCAGTGAAAGCCCCGACAGCTCTGGAAACACC. Translation: CASSESPDSSGNT. The entire CDR3 protein is CASSESPDSSGNTIYF.

A word on this clone: The read comes to an end 3 residues before the CDR3 does, leaving the germline J gene to fill in the end. The V and J genes are TRBV6-4 and TRBJ2-3, with D perhaps matching TRBD1 (5 bases). The germline CDR1 and CDR2 sequences are MRHNA and SNTAGT. The CDR3 runs 14 residues. V was cut by 3 bases and J by 4 bases, with 11 bases left in between. CDR3 DNA (partial): TGTGCCAGCAGTGATACCTTGGGGCCAGATACG. Translated, it gives CASSDTLGPDT. The complete CDR3 reads CASSDTLGPDTQYF.

To note about this clone: The sequence runs out 3 residues before the end of the CDR3; the remainder is reconstructed from the germline J gene. The V call is TRBV20-1, the J call TRBJ1-5; 9 bases map to TRBD1. The V gene end was trimmed by 3 bases and the J gene end by 1 base; junction bases not matched to a gene: 4. The CDR3 has 15 residues. The V gene's germline CDR1 is DFQATT and CDR2 SNEGSKA (reference sequence). The CDR3 region is CSASRQGDSNQPQHF. CDR3 DNA (partial): TGCAGTGCTAGCCGACAGGGGGACAGCAATCAGCCC.

Comment on this clone: Coverage ceases 3 residues before the CDR3 finishes, and the germline J gene fills in the end. The chain is built from TRBV7-6 and TRBJ2-1; TRBD2 matches at 8 bases. Germline lookup yields CDR1 SGHVS and CDR2 FNYEAQ. V gave up 4 bases and J gave up 8 bases; unmatched junction bases: 13. The CDR3 contains 16 residues. CDR3 residues: CASSSLSRGGPHEQFF. CDR3 DNA, as far as it was read: TGTGCCAGCAGCTCCCTTTCCCGGGGGGGGCCCCATGAG.

For this clone: The CDR3 goes on 3 residues after the read ends, and that part is filled in from the germline J gene. V gene TRBV20-1 combines with J gene TRBJ1-2; perhaps TRBD1 as D (5 bases). Germline CDR1 DFQATT, CDR2 SNEGSKA (reference sequence). The CDR3 runs to 14 residues. Trimming left V 2 bases short and J 5 bases short, with 15 bases between. The DNA read from the CDR3 is TGCAGTGCTAGACACCCGGGGGTCTCTTATGGC. This gives the protein CSARHPGVSYG. The whole CDR3 protein reads CSARHPGVSYGYTF.

Remarks on this clone: The read comes to an end 3 residues before the CDR3 does, leaving the germline J gene to fill in the end. The rearrangement joins TRBV18 to TRBJ2-5, with TRBD2 matching over 11 bases. The CDR3 runs to 15 residues. Germline V gives CDR1 KGHSH, CDR2 LQKENI. The V gene end was trimmed by 3 bases and the J gene end by 5 bases; junction bases not matched to a gene: 5. CDR3 protein: CASSPSGGALETQYF. The CDR3 bases that were read are TGTGCCAGCTCACCTAGCGGGGGGGCACTCGAGACC.

This CDR3 is CASSLAGAGHNNEQFF. The covered CDR3 bases are TGTGCCAGCAGCTTGGCCGGGGCGGGGCACAACAATGAG. V and J are TRBV5-4 and TRBJ2-1; maybe TRBD2 (6 bases). The read ends 3 residues early relative to the CDR3; the germline J gene fills the gap. The ends were cut back, 0 bases at V and 5 bases at J, with 15 bases in the middle. Germline assignment: CDR1 SGHNT and CDR2 YYREEE (reference sequence). The CDR3 consists of 16 residues.

A word on this clone: Sequencing ends 3 residues short of the CDR3 end; the germline J gene provides the rest. The V and J genes are TRBV20-1 and TRBJ2-3, with TRBD2 matching over 9 bases. The junction had 9 bases not matched to a gene; V was cut back by 0 bases and J by 5 bases. This CDR3 region has 16 residues. CDR1 is DFQATT, CDR2 SNEGSKA, per germline (reference sequence). Incomplete CDR3 DNA: TGCAGTGCTAGAGATTCAGCGGGGGGCGCGGGAGATACG. It encodes CSARDSAGGAGDT. The CDR3 in its entirety is CSARDSAGGAGDTQYF.

For this clone: The CDR3 goes on 3 residues after the read ends, and that part is filled in from the germline J gene. The chain carries TRBV6-1 and TRBJ1-3; 9 bases fit TRBD1. The germline V gene has CDR1 MNHNS and CDR2 SASEGT. The CDR3 sequence is 16 residues long. J was trimmed by 9 bases and V by 0 bases; bases with no gene match: 9. CDR3 bases read: TGTGCCAGCAGTGAAGCCCCTGGACAGGGGTCCGGCACC. Translation: CASSEAPGQGSGT. The complete CDR3 sequence is CASSEAPGQGSGTIYF.